One sample yielded the 13 T cell receptor beta chains listed below, sequenced in a study of CD8 T cells in Susac syndrome. RNA in amounts of 0.5 to 1 ug was reverse transcribed with random hexamers. TCRdb independently ran MiXCR on the immunoSEQ multiplex PCR reads; one entry per CDR3 protein. In the table there are around 130,000 distinct CDR3 sequences, roughly 76% of which are singletons. The sequenced sample consisted of CD8+ T cells from PBMCs. The receptors here all came from a human donor with multiple sclerosis.

This clonotype turned up a few times. This chain connects TRBV6-5 to TRBJ2-7, with 13 positions matching TRBD2. The CDR3 extends over 15 amino acids. Germline V lookup: CDR1 MNHEY, CDR2 SVGAGI. The J segment lost 3 bases and the V segment lost 6 bases, leaving 5 bases of the junction unmatched. The CDR3 loop is CASSHGLAGVYEQYV. DNA for the CDR3: TGTGCCAGCAGCCACGGACTAGCGGGAGTCTACGAGCAGTACGTC.

V usage is TRBV30 and J usage is TRBJ1-1, with unresolved D. The CDR3 is 12 amino acids. The germline gives CDR1 GTSNPN, CDR2 SVGIG (reference sequence). Trimming cost V 0 bases and J 7 bases, with 9 bases left between them. CDR3 sequence: CAWSVVVGEAFF. In nucleotides, the CDR3 is TGTGCCTGGAGTGTAGTGGTAGGTGAAGCTTTCTTT.

The gene calls are TRBV4-3 and TRBJ1-2; D uncertain. V lost 0 bases and J 7 bases, leaving 15 bases between the germline ends. CDR3 length: 15 amino acids. Germline assignment: CDR1 LGHNA and CDR2 YSLEER. For the CDR3, the DNA is TGCGCCAGCAGCCAAGATATCACGGGAATGGCTGGCTACACCTTC. The encoded protein is CASSQDITGMAGYTF.

The gene calls are TRBV6-5 and TRBJ2-1, with 8 bases aligning to TRBD2. Trimming cost V 6 bases and J 1 base; bases outside gene matches: 5. Per the germline V gene, CDR1 is MNHEY and CDR2 is SVGAGI. This CDR3 is built from 15 residues. The CDR3 region is CASRLLAESYNEQFF. CDR3 sequence (DNA): TGTGCCAGCAGACTACTAGCGGAGTCCTACAATGAGCAGTTCTTC.

V gene TRBV6-2 or TRBV6-3 combines with J gene TRBJ2-2, with D perhaps TRBD1 (5 bases). Germline CDR1 and CDR2: MNHEY and SVGEGT. Trimming took 8 bases from V and 3 from J, leaving 13 bases between them. This CDR3 contains 14 residues. The CDR3 nucleotides read TGTGCCAGCTCGACCTCAGGGTACACCGGGGAGCTGTTTTTT. Translating it yields CASSTSGYTGELFF.

The chain is built from TRBV12-3 or TRBV12-4 and TRBJ2-1; 11 positions agree with TRBD2. J lost 6 bases, V lost 6 bases, and 7 bases had no gene match. The CDR3 has 15 amino acids. The CDR3 loop is CASRFSGRVFNEQFF. The CDR3 DNA reads TGTGCCAGCAGATTTAGCGGGAGGGTATTCAATGAGCAGTTCTTC.

CDR3 sequence (DNA): TGTGCCAGCAGAAGAGGGAATGCACGTGAGCAGTTCTTC. Its protein is CASRRGNAREQFF. V and J are TRBV7-9 and TRBJ2-1, with D perhaps TRBD2 (5 bases). Trimming took off 6 bases at V and 9 bases at J, with 15 bases between the two ends. The CDR3 consists of 13 residues. CDR1 and CDR2 (germline): SEHNR, FQNEAQ (reference sequence).

With respect to this clonotype: The junction does not match germline at one end; this may be a read error. The chain links TRBV2 to TRBJ1-2; 8 bases are shared with TRBD1. The CDR3 has 17 residues. CDR1 is SNHLY, CDR2 FYNNEI, per germline. In DNA, the CDR3 is TGTGCCAGCAGGGAAGGACAGGGTTTGAGTCTCATCGTAGGCTACACCTTC. Translation gives CASREGQGLSLIVGYTF.

This chain uses TRBV19 with TRBJ2-2; a weak D match, TRBD1 (6 bases). Germline CDR1 LNHDA, CDR2 SQIVND (reference sequence). The CDR3 covers 13 residues. The V end lost 11 bases, the J end lost 4 bases, and 14 bases lay between the germline ends. CDR3 loop: CAVGQGITGELFF. CDR3 DNA: TGTGCCGTCGGGCAGGGGATCACCGGGGAGCTGTTTTTT.

V usage is TRBV28 and J usage is TRBJ1-1, with 8 positions matching TRBD1. Germline V gene sequence: CDR1 MDHEN, CDR2 SYDVKM. This CDR3 region has 12 residues. The CDR3 bases are TGTGGCACGAACACAGGGGGCACTGAAGCTTTCTTT. Encoded protein: CGTNTGGTEAFF.

This rearrangement joins TRBV11-3 to TRBJ2-1; no clear D gene. The CDR3 runs 17 residues. Germline values: CDR1 SGHNT, CDR2 YENEEA. V was shortened by 0 bases and J by 2 bases, with 14 bases between the two germline ends. The CDR3 is CASSLDQEGGPYNEQFF. For the CDR3, the DNA is TGTGCCAGCAGCTTAGATCAAGAAGGCGGTCCCTACAATGAGCAGTTCTTC.

V gene TRBV4-1 combines with J gene TRBJ1-1; D is unresolved. Germline V gives CDR1 MGHRA, CDR2 YSYEKL. This CDR3 spans 12 amino acids. Trimming pared 3 bases from V and 4 bases from J, leaving 6 bases between. The CDR3 region is CASSQYSTEAFF. CDR3 sequence (DNA): TGCGCCAGCAGCCAGTATAGCACTGAAGCTTTCTTT.

The J gene is TRBJ1-1, the V gene TRBV19; perhaps TRBD1 as D (5 bases). Trimming shortened V by 3 bases and J by 3 bases, and 14 bases separated the two germline ends. The CDR3 totals 15 residues. The germline V gene encodes CDR1 LNHDA and CDR2 SQIVND (reference sequence). CDR3 in DNA: TGTGCCAGTAGTATTGGTTTGGGGGTCGACACTGAAGCTTTCTTT. It yields the protein CASSIGLGVDTEAFF.